A selection of T cell receptor beta chains follows, all from one sample in a study of OX40 agonist ivuxolimab in advanced cancers. Clones were read by immunoSEQ multiplex PCR, and TCRdb kept only the in-frame ones, dropping some. This table holds around 41,000 clones, around 90% found once. Sequencing used CD4+ or CD8+ T cells sorted from blood, obtained in a trial of the OX40 agonist ivuxolimab. These receptors all stem from an adult with an advanced solid tumor such as melanoma, head and neck, liver or kidney cancer. Both conserved end residues are part of each CDR3. The order of the fields is V gene, CDR3 length, D gene, J gene, clone size, CDR3 DNA, CDR3 protein. D genes are given only for firm matches. Some rows have no size entry. The others give once, few or many, or a class for an expanded clone.

TRBV6-6	14	TRBD1	TRBJ1-3	.	TGTGCCAGCAGTTACCTAGGGGGCGGAAACACCATATATTTT	CASSYLGGGNTIYF
TRBV6-5	15	.	TRBJ2-3	.	TGTGCCAGCAGTTACCAGGGGACCAGAGGAGATACGCAGTATTTT	CASSYQGTRGDTQYF
TRBV5-4	14	TRBD1	TRBJ1-2	once	TGTGCCAGCAGCTTGGGCGACAGGGTCTATGGCTACACCTTC	CASSLGDRVYGYTF
TRBV6-5	13	.	TRBJ1-5	.	TGTGCCAGCAGCCGTAGTGGCAATCAGCCCCAGCATTTT	CASSRSGNQPQHF
TRBV15	16	.	TRBJ1-6	.	TGTGCCACCAGCAGAGAGGGCGCGTCCTATAATTCACCCCTCCACTTT	CATSREGASYNSPLHF
TRBV2	17	TRBD1	TRBJ2-3	.	TGTGCCAGCAGAACACCCGGGACAGGGGATAGCACAGATACGCAGTATTTT	CASRTPGTGDSTDTQYF
TRBV7-2	15	TRBD1	TRBJ2-7	.	TGTGCCAGCAGACAAAACCGGGACAGATTATACGAGCAGTACTTC	CASRQNRDRLYEQYF
TRBV27	14	.	TRBJ1-2	.	TGTGCCAGCAGTTTTACCTCAACTCTCTATGGCTACACCTTC	CASSFTSTLYGYTF
TRBV6-6	14	.	TRBJ1-2	.	TGTGCCAGCAGTTCACTCGAGGGGGGTAACAGCTACACCTTC	CASSSLEGGNSYTF
TRBV19	14	TRBD1	TRBJ1-1	.	TGTGCCAGTAGTGCGACAGGGGTGGGCCTCGAAGCTTTCTTT	CASSATGVGLEAFF
TRBV7-9	13	TRBD1	TRBJ1-5	.	TGTGCCAGCAGCTTTACAGGGGATCAGCCCCAGCATTTT	CASSFTGDQPQHF
TRBV19	12	.	TRBJ1-1	.	TGTGCCAGTAGTATACTGAACACTGAAGCTTTCTTT	CASSILNTEAFF
TRBV5-4	14	.	TRBJ1-1	.	TGTGCCAGCAGCTTGAACGCGGGGCCCCGTGAAGCTTTCTTT	CASSLNAGPREAFF
TRBV29-1	15	TRBD2	TRBJ2-7	few	TGCAGCGCCCAGACTCGGGGGGAGCTCTCCTACGAGCAGTACTTC	CSAQTRGELSYEQYF
TRBV7-9	14	.	TRBJ1-1	.	TGTGCCAGCAGCCTCCCCGGGGGCGGGACTGAAGCTTTCTTT	CASSLPGGGTEAFF
TRBV27	13	.	TRBJ1-2	.	TGTGCCAGCAGTTTTCAACAGGGTACTGGCTACACCTTC	CASSFQQGTGYTF
TRBV6-1	13	.	TRBJ1-5	few	TGTGCCACCGCTAGGGGTGACAATCAGCCCCAGCATTTT	CATARGDNQPQHF
TRBV7-2	14	.	TRBJ1-2	.	TGTGCCAGCAGCCAGACGGGAGCTAACTATGGCTACACCTTC	CASSQTGANYGYTF
TRBV5-6	13	.	TRBJ1-2	.	TGTGCCAGCAGCAGGGGGGGTGGCTATGGCTACACCTTC	CASSRGGGYGYTF
TRBV4-2	17	TRBD1	TRBJ1-2	once	TGTGCCAGCAGCCTAGGAACAGGGGTGTCCCAATCCTATGGCTACACCTTC	CASSLGTGVSQSYGYTF
TRBV5-1	17	.	TRBJ2-1	.	TGCGCCAGCAGCACGCCCCTAGGACTCCTCTTTTACAATGAGCAGTTCTTC	CASSTPLGLLFYNEQFF
TRBV6-1	13	TRBD1	TRBJ2-3	.	TGTGCCAGCAGTGATTGGGACAGGGGACGGCAGTATTTT	CASSDWDRGRQYF
TRBV23-1	12	.	TRBJ1-4	.	TGCGCCAGCAGCAGCCGGGGTGAAAAACTGTTTTTT	CASSSRGEKLFF
TRBV7-8	11	.	TRBJ1-5	.	TGTGCCAGCAGCTCGGGGGGGCCCCAGCATTTT	CASSSGGPQHF
TRBV11-2	14	TRBD1	TRBJ2-1	medium-sized	TGTGCCAGCAGCTTAGGCCAGGGGGCTGATGAGCAGTTCTTC	CASSLGQGADEQFF
TRBV6-1	12	.	TRBJ1-4	.	TGTGCCAGCCGAGGCCTAAATGAAAAACTGTTTTTT	CASRGLNEKLFF
TRBV5-1	16	TRBD2	TRBJ2-1	.	TGCGCCAGCAGCTTGGCCCGGCGGGGGGGCTTAAATGAGCAGTTCTTC	CASSLARRGGLNEQFF
TRBV9	15	TRBD2	TRBJ2-1	.	TGTGCCAGCAGTAGCTCCGGGACTAACGACAATGAGCAGTTCTTC	CASSSSGTNDNEQFF